Below are 8 T cell receptor beta chains sequenced from a single sample in a study of glioma-infiltrating T cells after dendritic cell vaccination. Produced via immunoSEQ multiplex PCR; TCRdb's table is partial and in-frame only. The table lists tens of thousands of clones, 75% to 90% of them singletons. Time point described: after dendritic cell vaccination, including at tumor progression/relapse. The sequenced sample was blood, obtained after dendritic cell vaccination. These receptors all come from a human donor with glioblastoma.

A few counts support this clone. This sequence joins TRBV25-1 and TRBJ2-3; 9 positions agree with TRBD2. CDR1 MGHDK and CDR2 SYGVNS come from the germline V gene. V was pared by 0 bases and J by 5 bases, with 12 bases of the junction left unmatched. The CDR3 runs to 18 residues. In nucleotides, the CDR3 is TGTGCCAGCAGTGAATATATCGCGGGGGGGGTTGATAAAGATACGCAGTATTTT. Amino acids: CASSEYIAGGVDKDTQYF. Supplemented by reference TRBV25-1 and TRBJ2-3, the full variable domain reads EADIYQTPRYLVIGTGKKITLECSQTMGHDKMYWYQQDPGMELHLIHYSYGVNSTEKGDLSSESTVSRIRTEHFPLTLESARPSHTSQYLCASSEYIAGGVDKDTQYFGPGTRLTVL.

Worth noting for this clone: A junction boundary mismatches the germline segment, possibly from a read error. The rearrangement joins TRBV5-6 to TRBJ1-2; D not resolved. The length of the CDR3 is 13 residues. Looked up from germline, CDR1 is SGHDT and CDR2 is YYEEEE. The CDR3 loop is CASSFGQVYSYTF. The CDR3 nucleotides are TGTGCCAGCAGCTTTGGGCAGGTCTATAGCTACACCTTC.

J is TRBJ1-5 and V is TRBV7-2; 7 positions match TRBD1. Germline V gene data show CDR1 as SGHTA and CDR2 as FQGNSA. V lost 4 bases to trimming and J lost 1 base; unmatched junction nucleotides: 1. The CDR3 is made up of 14 amino acids. DNA for the CDR3: TGTGCCAGCAGCTCGACAGGGAGCAATCAGCCCCAGCATTTT. Amino acid sequence: CASSSTGSNQPQHF.

The chain employs TRBV7-2 and TRBJ2-5, with 8 bases fitting TRBD2. The CDR3 consists of 19 residues. Per the germline V gene, CDR1 is SGHTA and CDR2 is FQGNSA. V lost 7 bases and J lost 0; bases outside the gene matches: 19. This chain's CDR3 is CASIQNSGTTRMYQETQYF. CDR3 in DNA: TGTGCCAGCATTCAAAATAGCGGGACTACCCGTATGTACCAAGAGACCCAGTACTTC. The full variable domain, completed using reference TRBV7-2 and TRBJ2-5, is GAGVSQSPSNKVTEKGKDVELRCDPISGHTALYWYRQSLGQGLEFLIYFQGNSAPDKSGLPSDRFSAERTGGSVSTLTIQRTQQEDSAVYLCASIQNSGTTRMYQETQYFGPGTRLLVL.

V usage is TRBV7-6 and J usage is TRBJ2-1, with TRBD2 matching over 9 bases. Germline CDR1 and CDR2: SGHVS and FNYEAQ. This CDR3 region has 16 residues. V trimming: 5 bases; J trimming: 4 bases; junction bases outside the gene matches: 9. The CDR3 region is CASSPQPSGTYNEQFF. For the CDR3, the DNA is TGTGCCAGCAGCCCCCAACCTAGCGGGACATACAATGAGCAGTTCTTC. The variable domain in full, completed from reference TRBV7-6 and TRBJ2-1, reads GAGVSQSPRYKVTKRGQDVALRCDPISGHVSLYWYRQALGQGPEFLTYFNYEAQQDKSGLPNDRFSAERPEGSISTLTIQRTEQRDSAMYRCASSPQPSGTYNEQFFGPGTRLTVL.

The chain links TRBV18 to TRBJ1-5; D remains ambiguous. The germline V and J ends were trimmed by 6 bases and 7 bases, with 28 bases remaining between them. Germline V gene lookup returns CDR1 KGHSH and CDR2 LQKENI. The CDR3 is 18 amino acids. CDR3 sequence reads: CASSSYTAREGSGQPQHF. The DNA for the CDR3 is TGTGCCAGCTCCTCTTACACTGCCCGCGAGGGCTCGGGCCAGCCCCAGCATTTT.

V usage is TRBV6-1 and J usage is TRBJ1-1; TRBD1 matches at 8 bases. This CDR3 is 14 amino acids long. V lost 7 bases, J lost 1 base, and 5 bases stayed unmatched. Germline V CDR1 and CDR2: MNHNS, SASEGT. CDR3 in amino acids: CASNRGQGNTEAFF. In nucleotides, the CDR3 is TGTGCCAGCAACCGCGGACAGGGGAACACTGAAGCTTTCTTT.

A word on this clone: Compared with germline, one end of the junction differs, possibly owing to a read error. The CDR3 nucleotides read TGTGCCAGCTCACCACCGACCAGGGCCGCCAGTGTCTTC. Translating it yields CASSPPTRAASVF. This chain links TRBV18 with TRBJ1-2; a possible D gene is TRBD1 (5 bases). The CDR3 is 13 residues long. Germline assignment: CDR1 KGHSH and CDR2 LQKENI.